This TCR beta chain was profiled in a study of CD8 T cells in ankylosing spondylitis. This clonotype has just a few counts. Quantitative 5'-RACE with molecular barcodes was used to make the TCR beta libraries. TCRdb recomputed calls from the 5' RACE reads with MiXCR, one row per CDR3 protein. The data show 250,000 to 350,000 distinct CDR3 sequences, 15% to 25% seen once. The germline V and J ends were trimmed by 7 bases and 5 bases, with 11 bases remaining between them. Germline V lookup: CDR1 MNHNY, CDR2 SVGAGI (reference sequence). The CDR3 contains 12 residues. Sequencing used blood, either unsorted or a sorted T cell fraction (not recorded which). This clonotype was sampled from a male donor with ankylosing spondylitis or in good health (not recorded which). The chain joins TRBV6-6 to TRBJ1-1; D remains unclear. In DNA, the CDR3 is TGTGCCAGCACCAACTCGGTTACTGAAGCTTTCTTT. It is translated as CASTNSVTEAFF.